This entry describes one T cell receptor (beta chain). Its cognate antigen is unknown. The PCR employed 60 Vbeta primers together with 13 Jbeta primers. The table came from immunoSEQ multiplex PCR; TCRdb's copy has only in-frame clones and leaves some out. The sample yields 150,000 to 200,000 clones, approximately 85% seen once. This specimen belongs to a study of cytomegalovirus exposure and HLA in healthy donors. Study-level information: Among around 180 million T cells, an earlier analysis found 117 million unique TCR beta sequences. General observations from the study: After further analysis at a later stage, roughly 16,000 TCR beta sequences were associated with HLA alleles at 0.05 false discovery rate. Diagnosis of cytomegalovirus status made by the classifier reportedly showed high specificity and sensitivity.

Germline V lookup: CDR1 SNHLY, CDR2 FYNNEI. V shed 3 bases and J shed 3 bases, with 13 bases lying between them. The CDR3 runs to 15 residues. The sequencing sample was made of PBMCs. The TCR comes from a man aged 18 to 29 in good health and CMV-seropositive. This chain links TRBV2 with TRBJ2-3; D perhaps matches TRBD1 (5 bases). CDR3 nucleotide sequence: TGTGCCAGCAGTGACTGGGCCAGGGCGACAGATACGCAGTATTTT. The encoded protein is CASSDWARATDTQYF.